What follows describes a single T cell receptor (beta chain). The sample comes from a study of blood T cell repertoires in COVID-19. J gave up 2 bases and V 7 bases, and 4 bases lay outside the gene matches. The CDR3 extends over 13 amino acids. Germline V gene lookup returns CDR1 SQVTM and CDR2 ANQGSEA. Assay used: immunoSEQ multiplex PCR; TCRdb lists only in-frame clones, some missing. There are 55,000 to 65,000 clones in the sample; 65% to 90% occur only once, and roughly 5.6% lies in the top ten. The V and J genes are TRBV29-1 and TRBJ2-2; TRBD1 matches at 7 bases. The clonotype comes from a woman in her fifties or sixties with acute or convalescent COVID-19. Sequencing was performed on peripheral blood. The CDR3 protein is CSAGTANTGELFF. The CDR3, as DNA: TGCAGCGCGGGGACAGCCAACACCGGGGAGCTGTTTTTT.